This record looks at one TCR beta chain sequence and its context. This sample stems from a study of neoadjuvant anti-PD-1 for oral cavity cancer. The CDR3 loop spans 16 amino acids. Germline V gene lookup returns CDR1 SGDLS and CDR2 YYNGEE. With V trimmed by 3 bases and J by 6 bases, 12 bases remained unmatched. Assay: immunoSEQ multiplex PCR; the TCRdb copy retains only in-frame clones and omits some. The sample has about 80,000 clones, about 84% seen once. This TCR came from a person aged 35 to 85 with oral cavity squamous cell carcinoma. The chain recombines TRBV9 with TRBJ2-7; 10 bases are shared with TRBD2. Source: PBMCs, taken before nivolumab (anti-PD-1) treatment. The CDR3 protein is CASSAFSSGSGGEQYF. The CDR3 coding sequence is TGTGCCAGCAGCGCCTTCTCTAGCGGGAGTGGGGGCGAGCAGTACTTC.